The rows below give T cell receptor beta chains drawn from one sample of a study of T cell responses to AZD1222 COVID-19 vaccine. Profiling relied on immunoSEQ multiplex PCR, and the TCRdb table lists in-frame clones only, not all of them. The sample yields 140,000 to 150,000 clones, approximately 94% seen once. Sequencing was performed on peripheral blood, taken on day 0 of AZD1222 vaccination. These receptors all come from an adult in good health. Each CDR3 is given with its conserved first and last residue. Each record gives: clone size, V gene, J gene, D gene, CDR3 DNA, CDR3 protein. D genes are given only for firm matches. Clone size is shown for a subset of rows, as once, few, many or a class of expanded clone.

abundance: once; v_gene: TRBV30; j_gene: TRBJ2-2; d_gene: TRBD2; CDR3nt: TGTGCCTGGAGCGGAGGGAGCGGGACGGCCGGGGAGCTGTTTTTT; CDR3aa: CAWSGGSGTAGELFF
abundance: .; v_gene: TRBV5-1; j_gene: TRBJ2-7; d_gene: .; CDR3nt: TGCGCCAGCAGCTTTGGTAGTAACTACGAGCAGTACTTC; CDR3aa: CASSFGSNYEQYF
abundance: .; v_gene: TRBV19; j_gene: TRBJ2-2; d_gene: .; CDR3nt: TGTGCCAGTAGTATAGTAGATACCGGGGAGCTGTTTTTT; CDR3aa: CASSIVDTGELFF
abundance: once; v_gene: TRBV9; j_gene: TRBJ2-3; d_gene: TRBD2; CDR3nt: TGTGCCAGCAGCGTAGGTGGGAGGGGCACAGATACGCAGTATTTT; CDR3aa: CASSVGGRGTDTQYF
abundance: .; v_gene: TRBV7-9; j_gene: TRBJ1-2; d_gene: TRBD1; CDR3nt: TGTGCCAGCAGCGTAGGACAGGGCGGAAACCTATATGGCTACACCTTC; CDR3aa: CASSVGQGGNLYGYTF
abundance: .; v_gene: TRBV23-1; j_gene: TRBJ2-3; d_gene: TRBD1; CDR3nt: TGCGCCAGCAGTCAACTTCCACCCGACAGGGACCGCACAGATACGCAGTATTTT; CDR3aa: CASSQLPPDRDRTDTQYF
abundance: .; v_gene: TRBV3-1/TRBV3-2; j_gene: TRBJ1-2; d_gene: TRBD1; CDR3nt: TGTGCCAGCAACGACAGGGGAACCGGCTATGGCTACACCTTC; CDR3aa: CASNDRGTGYGYTF
abundance: .; v_gene: TRBV19; j_gene: TRBJ1-4; d_gene: .; CDR3nt: TGTGCCAGTAGTACCCGGGGACGGGAAAAACTGTTTTTT; CDR3aa: CASSTRGREKLFF
abundance: .; v_gene: TRBV14; j_gene: TRBJ2-7; d_gene: .; CDR3nt: TGTGCCAGCAGCCAAGGCCCCGGACATACCTACGAGCAGTACTTC; CDR3aa: CASSQGPGHTYEQYF
abundance: .; v_gene: TRBV19; j_gene: TRBJ1-1; d_gene: .; CDR3nt: TGTGCCAGTATACCTTACGGGGCTTGGGGCACTGAAGCTTTCTTT; CDR3aa: CASIPYGAWGTEAFF
abundance: .; v_gene: TRBV6-4; j_gene: TRBJ1-1; d_gene: .; CDR3nt: TGTGCCAGCAGGGCCCCAGGCGGCCTGGCTTTCTTT; CDR3aa: CASRAPGGLAFF
abundance: once; v_gene: TRBV5-6; j_gene: TRBJ2-1; d_gene: .; CDR3nt: TGTGCCAGCAGCGGGAGGCCCAATGAGCAGTTCTTC; CDR3aa: CASSGRPNEQFF
abundance: .; v_gene: TRBV18; j_gene: TRBJ1-2; d_gene: TRBD1; CDR3nt: TGTGCCAGCTCACCATCGCCGGGACAGGGGGCTGGCTATGGCTACACCTTC; CDR3aa: CASSPSPGQGAGYGYTF
abundance: .; v_gene: TRBV6-1; j_gene: TRBJ1-5; d_gene: .; CDR3nt: TGTGCCAGCAGTGAGCATCAGGGGATTGATCAGCCCCAGCATTTT; CDR3aa: CASSEHQGIDQPQHF
abundance: .; v_gene: TRBV14; j_gene: TRBJ1-2; d_gene: .; CDR3nt: TGTGCCAGCAGCCAAGATGCTCAGGCAGGGAATGGCTACACCTTC; CDR3aa: CASSQDAQAGNGYTF
abundance: .; v_gene: TRBV11-3; j_gene: TRBJ1-1; d_gene: TRBD1; CDR3nt: TGTGCCAGCAGCCTGGGACAGGGGGGTTACACTGAAGCTTTCTTT; CDR3aa: CASSLGQGGYTEAFF
abundance: .; v_gene: TRBV5-1; j_gene: TRBJ2-7; d_gene: TRBD1; CDR3nt: TGCGCCAGCAGATGGGACAGCTACGAGCAGTACTTC; CDR3aa: CASRWDSYEQYF
abundance: .; v_gene: TRBV2; j_gene: TRBJ1-1; d_gene: .; CDR3nt: TGTGCCAGCAGTGGGGAGTCAAACACTGAAGCTTTCTTT; CDR3aa: CASSGESNTEAFF
abundance: few; v_gene: TRBV3-1/TRBV3-2; j_gene: TRBJ1-2; d_gene: .; CDR3nt: TGTGCCAGCAGCCAAGTAGTTAGTTCAGTCATGTTTGGCTACACCTTC; CDR3aa: CASSQVVSSVMFGYTF
abundance: .; v_gene: TRBV27; j_gene: TRBJ1-1; d_gene: .; CDR3nt: TGTGCCAGCAGTCCGGGACTCCAGAACACTGAAGCTTTCTTT; CDR3aa: CASSPGLQNTEAFF
abundance: .; v_gene: TRBV6-5; j_gene: TRBJ1-1; d_gene: .; CDR3nt: TGTGCCAGCAGTTCAGTTCCCAAAATGAACACTGAAGCTTTCTTT; CDR3aa: CASSSVPKMNTEAFF
abundance: .; v_gene: TRBV5-1; j_gene: TRBJ2-1; d_gene: .; CDR3nt: TGCGCCAGCAGCTTGGCCGACGCCTACACAGCACAGGACAATGAGCAGTTCTTC; CDR3aa: CASSLADAYTAQDNEQFF
abundance: .; v_gene: TRBV6-5; j_gene: TRBJ1-1; d_gene: .; CDR3nt: TGTGCCAGCAGTTACTCGGGCGCCTTATCAAAAGCTTTCTTT; CDR3aa: CASSYSGALSKAFF
abundance: .; v_gene: TRBV19; j_gene: TRBJ1-1; d_gene: .; CDR3nt: TGTGCCAGTCGGACAGCCGTCACTGAAGCTTTCTTT; CDR3aa: CASRTAVTEAFF
abundance: .; v_gene: TRBV5-6; j_gene: TRBJ1-1; d_gene: TRBD1; CDR3nt: TGTGCCAGCAGCAAGGGACAGCCGGGAGCTTTCTTT; CDR3aa: CASSKGQPGAFF
abundance: .; v_gene: TRBV5-6; j_gene: TRBJ2-5; d_gene: TRBD2; CDR3nt: TGTGCCAGCAGCCCGATGACTAGCGGGGAGACCCAGTACTTC; CDR3aa: CASSPMTSGETQYF
abundance: .; v_gene: TRBV18; j_gene: TRBJ1-3; d_gene: .; CDR3nt: TGTGCCAGCTCCGCTGTCCCGGGGGCTGGTGGAAACACCATATATTTT; CDR3aa: CASSAVPGAGGNTIYF
abundance: .; v_gene: TRBV2; j_gene: TRBJ1-1; d_gene: .; CDR3nt: TGTGCCAGCAGCGGGGACACGAACACTGAAGCTTTCTTT; CDR3aa: CASSGDTNTEAFF
abundance: .; v_gene: TRBV2; j_gene: TRBJ1-1; d_gene: .; CDR3nt: TGTGCCAGCAGTGCAGACCCCAACGGAGCTTTCTTT; CDR3aa: CASSADPNGAFF